This T cell receptor beta chain stems from a study of cytomegalovirus exposure and HLA in healthy donors. This table comes from immunoSEQ multiplex PCR, and its TCRdb copy is limited to in-frame clones, with some not included. Of about 160,000 clones listed, approximately 87% are singletons. The V end was cut by 5 bases, the J end by 4 bases, with 15 bases between. This CDR3 has 15 amino acids. CDR1 is SEHNR and CDR2 is FQNEAQ in the germline V gene (reference sequence). Sequences were obtained from PBMCs. The clonotype originates from a young woman in good health and CMV-seronegative. The V gene is TRBV7-9, the J gene TRBJ1-5; perhaps TRBD1 as D (5 bases). This chain's CDR3 is CASSPGTDENQPQHF. CDR3 sequence (DNA): TGTGCCAGCAGCCCTGGGACGGACGAAAATCAGCCCCAGCATTTT. Variable domain in full (rest from reference TRBV7-9 and TRBJ1-5): DTGVSQNPRHKITKRGQNVTFRCDPISEHNRLYWYRQTLGQGPEFLTYFQNEAQLEKSRLLSDRFSAERPKGSFSTLEIQRTEQGDSAMYLCASSPGTDENQPQHFGDGTRLSIL.